Below are 13 T cell receptor beta chains sequenced from a single sample in a study of control samples from healthy donors and cancer patients. Using immunoSEQ multiplex PCR, the repertoire was profiled, and TCRdb retains in-frame clones only, with some absent. The data contain almost 85,000 clones, about 79% of them seen just once; the ten biggest clones take up around a tenth. Input material: PBMCs. These receptors originate from a man aged 60-69 years with head and neck cancer.

The rearrangement uses TRBV5-4 and TRBJ2-2, with a tentative D call TRBD2 (6 bases). V lost 4 bases to trimming and J lost 0 bases, with 13 bases between them. Germline CDR1 and CDR2: SGHNT and YYREEE (reference sequence). The CDR3 consists of 16 residues. CDR3 DNA: TGTGCCAGCAGCCCCCCTCAGCGGGCGAACACCGGGGAGCTGTTTTTT. As protein: CASSPPQRANTGELFF.

This clone showed up just a few times. V gene TRBV3-1 (or the pseudogene TRBV3-2) combines with J gene TRBJ1-5; 7 bases agree with TRBD1. With 4 bases clipped from V and 7 bases from J, the junction kept 7 bases outside the gene matches. There are 14 residues in the CDR3. Germline V lookup: CDR1 LGHDT, CDR2 YNNKEL (reference sequence). As DNA, the CDR3 is TGTGCCAGCAGCCCAGACAGGGCCGGGCAGCCCCAGCATTTT. Protein product: CASSPDRAGQPQHF.

The gene calls are TRBV11-3 and TRBJ1-2; D is uncertain. Germline-derived CDR1 and CDR2 are SGHNT and YENEEA. Trimming left V 1 base short and J 8 bases short, with 17 bases between. The CDR3 spans 15 residues. The CDR3 spells CASSLGLRPSGGYTF. CDR3 DNA sequence: TGTGCCAGCAGCTTAGGGCTTAGGCCCTCGGGCGGCTACACCTTC.

V is TRBV4-1 and J is TRBJ1-4; D uncertain. The CDR3 loop spans 16 amino acids. Germline CDR1 MGHRA, CDR2 YSYEKL. V shed 4 bases and J shed 5 bases, with 17 bases lying between them. CDR3 loop: CASSPRGAGRNEKLFF. The CDR3 DNA follows: TGCGCCAGCAGCCCTCGAGGAGCCGGGCGAAATGAAAAACTGTTTTTT.

This chain uses TRBV6-4 with TRBJ1-2; 9 bases fit TRBD1. CDR1 is MRHNA and CDR2 is SNTAGT in the germline V gene. This CDR3 contains 15 residues. Trimming took 0 bases from V and 8 from J; bases not matched to a gene: 7. The chain's CDR3 is CASSDSGTGIYGYTF. In DNA form, the CDR3 reads TGTGCCAGCAGTGACTCCGGGACAGGGATATACGGCTACACCTTC.

The gene calls are TRBV5-8 and TRBJ2-3; D ambiguous. This CDR3 spans 13 amino acids. Germline values: CDR1 SGHTS, CDR2 YDEGEE. V was pared by 2 bases and J by 4 bases, with 8 bases between. The CDR3 DNA is TGTGCCAGCAGCTTTCAGAGCGCAGATACGCAGTATTTT. Translation: CASSFQSADTQYF.

The chain carries TRBV10-3 and TRBJ1-2; weak D call: TRBD1 (5 bases). CDR1 and CDR2 from the germline V gene are ENHRY and SYGVKD. There are 12 residues in the CDR3. Trimming left V 8 bases short and J 3 bases short, with 10 bases between. In nucleotides, the CDR3 is TGTGCCATCGGCAGGGTAGACTATGGCTACACCTTC. The encoded protein is CAIGRVDYGYTF.

V and J are TRBV5-1 and TRBJ1-6; unclear D gene. This CDR3 spans 16 amino acids. Trimming left V 4 bases short and J 7 bases short, with 18 bases between. In germline, CDR1 is SGHRS, CDR2 YFSETQ. The CDR3 sequence: CASSPEHGSRNSPLHF. Here the CDR3 DNA reads TGCGCCAGCAGCCCCGAGCACGGGTCGCGGAATTCACCCCTCCACTTT.

The genes are TRBV6-1 and TRBJ2-1, with unresolved D. The CDR3 is 12 amino acids. Trimming cost V 3 bases and J 7 bases, with 7 bases left between them. Germline CDR1 reads MNHNS; CDR2 reads SASEGT. The CDR3 sequence: CASSEFVNEQFF. The CDR3 region has the DNA TGTGCCAGCAGTGAGTTTGTGAATGAGCAGTTCTTC.

The chain carries TRBV6-5 and TRBJ1-2; no clear D gene. CDR1 is MNHEY, CDR2 SVGAGI, per germline. V shed 7 bases and J shed 8 bases, with 17 bases lying between them. This CDR3 comprises 13 residues. The CDR3 is CASTYYLTEGYTF. CDR3 DNA: TGTGCCAGCACCTACTATCTGACTGAGGGCTACACCTTC.

The CDR3 reads CASSRDRAAGGFF. The CDR3 DNA reads TGTGCCAGCAGCCGGGACAGGGCCGCGGGAGGTTTCTTT. The rearrangement joins TRBV3-1 (or the pseudogene TRBV3-2) to TRBJ1-1, with 9 positions matching TRBD1. In germline, CDR1 is LGHDT, CDR2 YNNKEL (reference sequence). The CDR3 sequence is 13 residues long. J lost 13 bases, V lost 4 bases, and 10 bases had no gene match.

This chain connects TRBV5-5 to TRBJ2-7, with 7 bases lining up with TRBD1. This CDR3 contains 15 residues. Trimming removed 2 bases from V and 3 bases from J; junction bases left unmatched: 8. Germline CDR1 reads SGHKS; CDR2 reads YYEKEE (reference sequence). CDR3 residues: CASSFSGTEFYEQYF. CDR3 coding DNA: TGTGCCAGCAGCTTCTCCGGGACAGAATTCTACGAGCAGTACTTC.

The V and J genes are TRBV4-1 and TRBJ2-1; D is unclear. The germline V gene has CDR1 MGHRA and CDR2 YSYEKL. The CDR3 is 14 residues long. V was shortened by 3 bases and J by 12 bases, with 18 bases between the two germline ends. CDR3 nucleotides: TGCGCCAGCAGCCACCCGGACGGTCGTAATCGGCAGTTCTTC. Amino acids: CASSHPDGRNRQFF.